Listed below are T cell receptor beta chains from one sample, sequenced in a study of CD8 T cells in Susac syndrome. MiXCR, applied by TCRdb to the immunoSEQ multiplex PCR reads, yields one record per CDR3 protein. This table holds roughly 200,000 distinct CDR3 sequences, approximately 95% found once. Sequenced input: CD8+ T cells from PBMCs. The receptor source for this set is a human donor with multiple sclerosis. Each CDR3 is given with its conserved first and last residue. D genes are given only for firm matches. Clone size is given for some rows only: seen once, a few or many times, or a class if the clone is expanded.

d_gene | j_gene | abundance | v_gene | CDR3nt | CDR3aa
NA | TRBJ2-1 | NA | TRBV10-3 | TGTGCCATCAGTGAGCAGGGTTTCTACAATGAGCAGTTCTTC | CAISEQGFYNEQFF
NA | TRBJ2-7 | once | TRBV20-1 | TGCAGTGCTAGAGACGGACGGCACTCCTACGAGCAGTACTTC | CSARDGRHSYEQYF
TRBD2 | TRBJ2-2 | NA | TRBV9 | TGTGCCAGCAGCGACGGGACTAGCCCCGGGGAGCTGTTTTTT | CASSDGTSPGELFF
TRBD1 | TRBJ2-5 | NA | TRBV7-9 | TGTGCCAGCAGCCCAAAGGACAGGGATGAGACCCAGTACTTC | CASSPKDRDETQYF
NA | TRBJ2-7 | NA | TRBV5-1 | TGCGCCAGCAGCTTGGAAGGGCTAACCCACGAGCAGTACTTC | CASSLEGLTHEQYF
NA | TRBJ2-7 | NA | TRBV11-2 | TGTGCCAGCAGATCCACTACCTACGAGCAGTACTTC | CASRSTTYEQYF
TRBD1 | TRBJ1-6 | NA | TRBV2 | TGTGCCAGCAGGGACAGGGGGGTTAATTCACCCCTCCACTTT | CASRDRGVNSPLHF
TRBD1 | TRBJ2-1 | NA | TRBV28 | TGTGCCAGCAGACGCCGACAGGGGGCAAGGAATGAGCAGTTCTTC | CASRRRQGARNEQFF
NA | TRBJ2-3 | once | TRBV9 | TGTGCCAGCAGCGTCAACACAGATACGCAGTATTTT | CASSVNTDTQYF
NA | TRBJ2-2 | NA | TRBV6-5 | TGTGCCAGCAGTTCCGACCTGGCAGGGTTGAGCACCGGGGAGCTGTTTTTT | CASSSDLAGLSTGELFF
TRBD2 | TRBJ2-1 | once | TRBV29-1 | TGCAGCGTTGAAGATCGGGGCGGGAGGGACAATGAGCAGTTCTTC | CSVEDRGGRDNEQFF
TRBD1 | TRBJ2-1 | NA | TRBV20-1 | TGCAGTGCCGAGAGACCGGACAGGGGATCACACTACAATGAGCAGTTCTTC | CSAERPDRGSHYNEQFF
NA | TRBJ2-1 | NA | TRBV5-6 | TGTGCCAGCAGCTTGTTGGGCCTCGGGGACACTTCAATCAATGAGCAGTTCTTC | CASSLLGLGDTSINEQFF
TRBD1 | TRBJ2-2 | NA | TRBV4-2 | TGTGCCAGCCGGACAGGGACCGGGGAGCTGTTTTTT | CASRTGTGELFF
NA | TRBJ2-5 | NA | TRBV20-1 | TGCAGTGCTGGGGGCGGCGAGGTAGAGACCCAGTACTTC | CSAGGGEVETQYF
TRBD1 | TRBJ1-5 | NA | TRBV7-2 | TGTGCCAGCAGCTATAACAGGGGTAGTCAGCCCCAGCATTTT | CASSYNRGSQPQHF
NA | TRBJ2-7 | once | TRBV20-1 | TGCAGTGCTAGAGTCGGACACAGGGACTACGAGCAGTACTTC | CSARVGHRDYEQYF
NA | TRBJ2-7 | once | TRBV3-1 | TGTGCCAGCAGCCAAGGACTAGGGACTTCCTACGAGCAGTACTTC | CASSQGLGTSYEQYF
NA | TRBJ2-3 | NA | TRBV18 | TGTGCCAGCTCACCCGGGACGCCCAGAAGCGATACGCAGTATTTT | CASSPGTPRSDTQYF
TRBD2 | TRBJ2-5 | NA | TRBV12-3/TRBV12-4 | TGTGCCAGCAGTTCAACGAACGGTGGGTTAGCGGGATTCCAAGAGACCCAGTACTTC | CASSSTNGGLAGFQETQYF
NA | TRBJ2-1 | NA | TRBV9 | TGTGCCAGCAGCGACCCCCCTTACAATGAGCAGTTCTTC | CASSDPPYNEQFF
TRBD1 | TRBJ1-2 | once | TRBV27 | TGTGCCAGCAGTCACGTTATAGAGGGGGCCAACTATGGCTACACCTTC | CASSHVIEGANYGYTF
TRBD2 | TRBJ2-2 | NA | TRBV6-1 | TGTGCCAGCAGTGAAGTGTTTAGCGGGAGGACGGGGGAGCTGTTTTTT | CASSEVFSGRTGELFF
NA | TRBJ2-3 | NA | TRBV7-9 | TGTGCCAGCAGCTTAAGGGGAGTGAGCACAGATACGCAGTATTTT | CASSLRGVSTDTQYF
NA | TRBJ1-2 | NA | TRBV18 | TGTGCCAGCTCACCGGGTGGCGGCACCCCCTATGGCTACACCTTC | CASSPGGGTPYGYTF
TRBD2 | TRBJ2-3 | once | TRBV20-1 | TGCAGTGCCAAGACTAGCTCTTCCGCCACAGATACGCAGTATTTT | CSAKTSSSATDTQYF
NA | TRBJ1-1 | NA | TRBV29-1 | TGCAGCGTTGAAGGCAGGGACCTTGAAGCTTTCTTT | CSVEGRDLEAFF
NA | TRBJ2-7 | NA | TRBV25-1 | TGTGCCAGCACTGGGGCCTACGAGCAGTACTTC | CASTGAYEQYF
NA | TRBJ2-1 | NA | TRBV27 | TGTGCCAGCACCTCCGGGACTGTGCTAAATGAGCAGTTCTTC | CASTSGTVLNEQFF
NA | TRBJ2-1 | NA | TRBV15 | TGTGCCACCAGCAGGGGCGGGGGGACAGCCTACAATGAGCAGTTCTTC | CATSRGGGTAYNEQFF
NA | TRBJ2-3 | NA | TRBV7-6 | TGTGCCAGCAGCTTAAAGCGCACAGATACGCAGTATTTT | CASSLKRTDTQYF
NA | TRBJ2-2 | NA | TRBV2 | TGTGCCAGCAGCGCTACCGGGATCGGGCCCACCGGGGAGCTGTTTTTT | CASSATGIGPTGELFF
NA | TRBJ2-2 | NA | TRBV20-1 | TGCAGTGCCGCAGCCCCCGGACGAGACACCGGGGAGCTGTTTTTT | CSAAAPGRDTGELFF
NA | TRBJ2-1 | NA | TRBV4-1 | TGCGCCAGCAGCCAACCGGGACACCCCACCCAGTTCTTC | CASSQPGHPTQFF
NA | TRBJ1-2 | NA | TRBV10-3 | TGTGCCATCAGTGAGTCTTGGCAGGGTAAAGATGGCTACACCTTC | CAISESWQGKDGYTF
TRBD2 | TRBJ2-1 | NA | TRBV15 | TGTGCCACCAGCAGAGATAGTATTACTAGCGGGGTAAATGAGCAGTTCTTC | CATSRDSITSGVNEQFF
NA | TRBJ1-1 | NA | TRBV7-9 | TGTGCCAGCAGATACGATGGGACGGAAGCTTTCTTT | CASRYDGTEAFF
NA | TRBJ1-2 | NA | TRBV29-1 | TGCAGCGTTCCTCCAATCAAGGGAGGCTATGGCTACACCTTC | CSVPPIKGGYGYTF
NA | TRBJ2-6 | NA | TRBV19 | TGTGCCAGTAGTATAGGGGCAGGGACTGGGGCCAACGTCCTGACTTTC | CASSIGAGTGANVLTF
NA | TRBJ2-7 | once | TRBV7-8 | TGTGCCAGCAGCCCTATAGACAAGGGGGTCTACGAGCAGTACTTC | CASSPIDKGVYEQYF
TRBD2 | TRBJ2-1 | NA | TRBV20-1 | TGCAGTGCCCAGGGACTAGCGGGAGGTACTTCCTACAATGAGCAGTTCTTC | CSAQGLAGGTSYNEQFF
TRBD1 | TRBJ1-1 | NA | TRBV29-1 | TGCAGCGGTTACAGGGGGGACACTGAAGCTTTCTTT | CSGYRGDTEAFF
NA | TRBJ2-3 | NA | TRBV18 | TGTGCCAGCTCACCGGTCGGACTCCCGAGAACCGATTCCCCTGATAACACAGATACGCAGTATTTT | CASSPVGLPRTDSPDNTDTQYF
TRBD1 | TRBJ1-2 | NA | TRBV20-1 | TGCAGTGCTAGAGATCTGAACAGGGGAGCTGATGGCTACACCTTC | CSARDLNRGADGYTF
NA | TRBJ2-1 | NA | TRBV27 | TGTGCCAGCAGTATAGGACTGTTGAATGAGCAGTTCTTC | CASSIGLLNEQFF
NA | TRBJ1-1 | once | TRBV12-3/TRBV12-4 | TGTGCCAGCAGTTTTGGTAGGGTCACTGAAGCTTTCTTT | CASSFGRVTEAFF
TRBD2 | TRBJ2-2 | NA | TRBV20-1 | TGCAGTGCTAGAGGGACTAGCGGGACCTTGGTAGCCGGGGAGCTGTTTTTT | CSARGTSGTLVAGELFF
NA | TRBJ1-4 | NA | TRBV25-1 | TGTGCCAGCAGTGAATTTGGGGAGGAAAAACTGTTTTTT | CASSEFGEEKLFF
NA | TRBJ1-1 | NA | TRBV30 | TGTGCCTGGGGTAACAGGAACACTGAAGCTTTCTTT | CAWGNRNTEAFF
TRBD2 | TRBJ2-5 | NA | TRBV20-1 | TGCAGTGCAAAGAGGGTAGCGGGGGTGCAAGAGACCCAGTACTTC | CSAKRVAGVQETQYF
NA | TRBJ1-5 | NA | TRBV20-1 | TGCAGTGCTAGCGGCCGGGACATAAACTATAGCAATCAGCCCCAGCATTTT | CSASGRDINYSNQPQHF
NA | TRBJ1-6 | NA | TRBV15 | TGTGCCACCAGCAGAGAGAAACCCAGCTCCTATAATTCACCCCTCCACTTT | CATSREKPSSYNSPLHF